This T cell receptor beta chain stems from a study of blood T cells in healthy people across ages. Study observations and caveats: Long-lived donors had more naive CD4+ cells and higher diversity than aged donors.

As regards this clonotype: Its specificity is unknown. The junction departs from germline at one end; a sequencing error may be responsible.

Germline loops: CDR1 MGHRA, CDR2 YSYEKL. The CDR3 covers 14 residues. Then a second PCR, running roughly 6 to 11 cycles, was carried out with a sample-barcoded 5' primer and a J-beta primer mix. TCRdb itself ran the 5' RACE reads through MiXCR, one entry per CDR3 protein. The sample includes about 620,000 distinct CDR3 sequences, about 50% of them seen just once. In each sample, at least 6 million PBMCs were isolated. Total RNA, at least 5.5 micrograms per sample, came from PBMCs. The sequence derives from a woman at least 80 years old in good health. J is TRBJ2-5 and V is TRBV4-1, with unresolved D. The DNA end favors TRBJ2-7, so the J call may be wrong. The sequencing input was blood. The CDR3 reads CAGSHHYFLSEQYF. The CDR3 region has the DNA TGCGCCGGCAGCCATCACTATTTTCTTTCCGAGCAGTACTTC.